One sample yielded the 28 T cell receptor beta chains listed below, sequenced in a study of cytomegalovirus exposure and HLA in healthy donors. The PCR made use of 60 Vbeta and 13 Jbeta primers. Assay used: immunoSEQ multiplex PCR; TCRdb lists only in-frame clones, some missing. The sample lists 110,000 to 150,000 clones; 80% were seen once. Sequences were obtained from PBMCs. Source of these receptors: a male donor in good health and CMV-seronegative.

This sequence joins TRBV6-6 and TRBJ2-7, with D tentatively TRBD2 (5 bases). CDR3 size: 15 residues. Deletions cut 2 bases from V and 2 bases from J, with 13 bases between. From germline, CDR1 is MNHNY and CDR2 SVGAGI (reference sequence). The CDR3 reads CASSYPARGTYEQYF. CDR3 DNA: TGTGCCAGCAGTTACCCGGCCCGGGGAACCTACGAGCAGTACTTC.

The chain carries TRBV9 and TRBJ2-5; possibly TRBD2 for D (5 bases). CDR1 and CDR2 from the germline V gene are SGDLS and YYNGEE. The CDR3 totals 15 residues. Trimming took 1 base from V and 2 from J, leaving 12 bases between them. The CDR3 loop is CASSVWTGEQETQYF. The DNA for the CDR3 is TGTGCCAGCAGCGTATGGACCGGGGAACAAGAGACCCAGTACTTC.

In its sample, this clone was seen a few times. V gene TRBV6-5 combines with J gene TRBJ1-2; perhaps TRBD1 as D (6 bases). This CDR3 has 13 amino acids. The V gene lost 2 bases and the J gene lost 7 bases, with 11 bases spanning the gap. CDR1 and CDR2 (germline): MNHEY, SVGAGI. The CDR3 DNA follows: TGTGCCAGCAGTTACGGAAAGGGGGTTGGCTACACCTTC. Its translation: CASSYGKGVGYTF.

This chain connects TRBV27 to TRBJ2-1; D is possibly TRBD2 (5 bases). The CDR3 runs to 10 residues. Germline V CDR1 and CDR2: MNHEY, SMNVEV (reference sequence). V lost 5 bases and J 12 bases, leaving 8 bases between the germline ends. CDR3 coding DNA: TGTGCCAGCAGTGCCGGGGTGCAGTTCTTC. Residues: CASSAGVQFF.

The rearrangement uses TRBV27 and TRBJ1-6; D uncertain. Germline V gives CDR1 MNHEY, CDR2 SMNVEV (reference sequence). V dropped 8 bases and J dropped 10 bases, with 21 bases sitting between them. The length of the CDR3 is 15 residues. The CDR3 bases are TGTGCCAGCCGAATCGAGGGCTTTAGGAGCTCACCCCTCCACTTT. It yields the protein CASRIEGFRSSPLHF.

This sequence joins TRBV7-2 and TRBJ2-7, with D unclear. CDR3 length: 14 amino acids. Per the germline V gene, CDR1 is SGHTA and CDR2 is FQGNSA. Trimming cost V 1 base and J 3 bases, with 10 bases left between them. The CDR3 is CASSLGLANYEQYF. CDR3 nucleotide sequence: TGTGCCAGCAGCTTAGGGCTTGCCAACTACGAGCAGTACTTC.

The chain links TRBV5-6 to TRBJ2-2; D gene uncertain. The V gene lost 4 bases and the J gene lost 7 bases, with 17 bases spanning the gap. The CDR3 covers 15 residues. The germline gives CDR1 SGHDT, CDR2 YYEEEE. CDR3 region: CASSLRVGQYGELFF. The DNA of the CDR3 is TGTGCCAGCAGCCTACGTGTTGGGCAGTACGGGGAGCTGTTTTTT.

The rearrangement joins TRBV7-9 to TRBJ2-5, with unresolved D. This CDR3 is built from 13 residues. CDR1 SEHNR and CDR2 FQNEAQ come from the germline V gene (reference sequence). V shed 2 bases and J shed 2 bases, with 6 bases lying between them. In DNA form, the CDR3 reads TGTGCCAGCAGCTTACAGAAACAAGAGACCCAGTACTTC. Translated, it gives CASSLQKQETQYF.

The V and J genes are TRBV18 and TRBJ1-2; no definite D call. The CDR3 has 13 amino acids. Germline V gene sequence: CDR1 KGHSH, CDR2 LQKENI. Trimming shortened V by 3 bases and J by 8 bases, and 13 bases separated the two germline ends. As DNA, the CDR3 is TGTGCCAGCTCACCGGAGGCCCCTCTAGGCTACACCTTC. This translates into CASSPEAPLGYTF.

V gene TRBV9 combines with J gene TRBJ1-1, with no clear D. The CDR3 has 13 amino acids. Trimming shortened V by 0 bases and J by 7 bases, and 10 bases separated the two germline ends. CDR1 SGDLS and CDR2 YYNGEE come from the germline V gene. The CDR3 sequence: CASSVGHEDEAFF. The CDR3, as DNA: TGTGCCAGCAGCGTAGGGCATGAGGATGAAGCTTTCTTT.

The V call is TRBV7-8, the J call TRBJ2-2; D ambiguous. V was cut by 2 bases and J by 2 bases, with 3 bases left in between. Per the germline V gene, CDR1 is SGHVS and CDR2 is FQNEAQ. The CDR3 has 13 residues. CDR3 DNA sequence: TGTGCCAGCAGCTTACTTAACACCGGGGAGCTGTTTTTT. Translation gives CASSLLNTGELFF.

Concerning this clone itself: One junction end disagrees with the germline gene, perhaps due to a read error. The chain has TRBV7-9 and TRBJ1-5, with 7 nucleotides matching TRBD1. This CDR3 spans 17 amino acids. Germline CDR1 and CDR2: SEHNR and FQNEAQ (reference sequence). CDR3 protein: CSSNRKGQLDSNQPQHF. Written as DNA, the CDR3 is TGTTCCAGCAACCGTAAGGGACAGCTTGATAGCAATCAGCCCCAGCATTTT.

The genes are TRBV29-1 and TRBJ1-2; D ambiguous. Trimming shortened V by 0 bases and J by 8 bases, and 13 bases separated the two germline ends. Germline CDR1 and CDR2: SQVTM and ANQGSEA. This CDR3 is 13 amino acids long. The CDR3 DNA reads TGCAGCGTTGAAGAATCCTGGACTACGGGCTACACCTTC. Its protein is CSVEESWTTGYTF. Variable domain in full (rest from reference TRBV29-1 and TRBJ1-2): SAVISQKPSRDICQRGTSLTIQCQVDSQVTMMFWYRQQPGQSLTLIATANQGSEATYESGFVIDKFPISRPNLTFSTLTVSNMSPEDSSIYLCSVEESWTTGYTFGSGTRLTVV.

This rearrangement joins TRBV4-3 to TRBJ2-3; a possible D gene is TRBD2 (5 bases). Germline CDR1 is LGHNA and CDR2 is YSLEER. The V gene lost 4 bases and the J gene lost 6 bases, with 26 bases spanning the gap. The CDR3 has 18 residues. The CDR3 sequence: CASSPLSPSAEGSDTQYF. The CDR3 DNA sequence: TGCGCCAGCAGCCCCCTATCCCCATCTGCTGAGGGATCGGATACGCAGTATTTT.

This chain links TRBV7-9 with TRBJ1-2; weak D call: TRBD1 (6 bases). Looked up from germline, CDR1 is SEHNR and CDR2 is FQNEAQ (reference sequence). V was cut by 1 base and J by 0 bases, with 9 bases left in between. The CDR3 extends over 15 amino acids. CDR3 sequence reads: CASSLEGQTNYGYTF. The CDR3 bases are TGTGCCAGCAGCTTAGAAGGACAGACTAACTATGGCTACACCTTC.

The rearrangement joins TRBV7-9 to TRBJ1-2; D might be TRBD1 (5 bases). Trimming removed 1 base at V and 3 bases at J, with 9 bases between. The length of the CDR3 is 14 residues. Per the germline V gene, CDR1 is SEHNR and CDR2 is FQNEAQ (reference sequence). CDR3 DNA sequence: TGTGCCAGCAGCTTAGAAAAGGGGTACTATGGCTACACCTTC. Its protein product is CASSLEKGYYGYTF.

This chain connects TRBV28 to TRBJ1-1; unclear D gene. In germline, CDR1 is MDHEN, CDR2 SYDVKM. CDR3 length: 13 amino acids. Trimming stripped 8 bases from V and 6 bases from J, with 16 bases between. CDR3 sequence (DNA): TGTGCCAGCTCCCGGGGTGGAAACTCTGAAGCTTTCTTT. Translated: CASSRGGNSEAFF.

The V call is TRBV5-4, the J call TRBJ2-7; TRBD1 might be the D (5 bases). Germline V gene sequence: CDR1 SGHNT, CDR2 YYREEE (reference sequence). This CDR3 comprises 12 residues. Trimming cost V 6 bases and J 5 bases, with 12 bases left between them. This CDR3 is CASTSRQNEQYF. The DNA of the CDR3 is TGTGCCAGCACCTCCCGACAGAACGAGCAGTACTTC.

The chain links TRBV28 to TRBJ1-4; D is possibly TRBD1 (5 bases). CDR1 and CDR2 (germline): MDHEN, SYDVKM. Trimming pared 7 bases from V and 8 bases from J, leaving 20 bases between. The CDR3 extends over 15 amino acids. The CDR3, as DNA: TGTGCCAGCACAACTCCCCCAGGGCGTAACGAAAAACTGTTTTTT. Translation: CASTTPPGRNEKLFF. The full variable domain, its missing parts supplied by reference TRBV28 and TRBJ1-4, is DVKVTQSSRYLVKRTGEKVFLECVQDMDHENMFWYRQDPGLGLRLIYFSYDVKMKEKGDIPEGYSVSREKKERFSLILESASTNQTSMYLCASTTPPGRNEKLFFGSGTQLSVL.

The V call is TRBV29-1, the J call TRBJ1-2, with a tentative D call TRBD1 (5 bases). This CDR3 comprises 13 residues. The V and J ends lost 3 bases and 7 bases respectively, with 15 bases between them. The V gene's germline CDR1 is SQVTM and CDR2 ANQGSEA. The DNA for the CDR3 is TGCAGCGTTGAGCTGGGGCAGGGTACTGGCTACACCTTC. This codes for CSVELGQGTGYTF.

The CDR3 nucleotides read TGTGCCAGCAGTCCGTATGCGTATTCGGGGAACACTGAAGCTTTCTTT. Amino acid sequence: CASSPYAYSGNTEAFF. The rearrangement joins TRBV27 to TRBJ1-1; D unclear. The V end was cut by 5 bases, the J end by 1 base, with 17 bases between. The CDR3 runs to 16 residues. Germline CDR1 and CDR2: MNHEY and SMNVEV (reference sequence).

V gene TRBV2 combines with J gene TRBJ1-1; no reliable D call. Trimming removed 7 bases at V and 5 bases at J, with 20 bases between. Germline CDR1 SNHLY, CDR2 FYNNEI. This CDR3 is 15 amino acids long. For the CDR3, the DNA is TGTGCCAGCACCAGATCCCCTTACGCCGGGACTGAAGCTTTCTTT. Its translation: CASTRSPYAGTEAFF. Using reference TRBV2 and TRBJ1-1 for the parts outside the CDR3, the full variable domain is EPEVTQTPSHQVTQMGQEVILRCVPISNHLYFYWYRQILGQKVEFLVSFYNNEISEKSEIFDDQFSVERPDGSNFTLKIRSTKLEDSAMYFCASTRSPYAGTEAFFGQGTRLTVV.

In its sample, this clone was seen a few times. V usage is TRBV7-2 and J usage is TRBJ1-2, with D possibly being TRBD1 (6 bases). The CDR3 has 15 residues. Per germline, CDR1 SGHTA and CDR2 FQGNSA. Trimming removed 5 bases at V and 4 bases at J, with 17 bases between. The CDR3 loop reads CASSLNPGTLYGYTF. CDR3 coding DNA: TGTGCCAGCAGCCTTAACCCCGGGACACTCTATGGCTACACCTTC.

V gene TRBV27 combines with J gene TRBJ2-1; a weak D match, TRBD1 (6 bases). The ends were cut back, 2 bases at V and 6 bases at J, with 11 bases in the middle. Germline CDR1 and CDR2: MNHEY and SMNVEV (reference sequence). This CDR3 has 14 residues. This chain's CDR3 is CASSLAGQLNEQFF. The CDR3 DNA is TGTGCCAGCAGTTTAGCAGGACAGCTCAATGAGCAGTTCTTC.

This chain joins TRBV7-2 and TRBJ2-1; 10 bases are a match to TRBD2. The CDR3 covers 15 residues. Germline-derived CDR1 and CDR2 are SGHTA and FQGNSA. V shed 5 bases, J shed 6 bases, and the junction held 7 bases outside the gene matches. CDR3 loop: CASSPTSGVTNEQFF. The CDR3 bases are TGTGCCAGCAGCCCTACTAGCGGGGTAACCAATGAGCAGTTCTTC.

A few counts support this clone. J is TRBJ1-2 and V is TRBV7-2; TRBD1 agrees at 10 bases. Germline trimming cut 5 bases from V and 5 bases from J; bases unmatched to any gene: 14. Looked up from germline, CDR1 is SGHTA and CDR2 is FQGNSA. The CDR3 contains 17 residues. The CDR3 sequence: CASSLGGTGVGFYGYTF. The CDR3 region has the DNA TGTGCCAGCAGCCTTGGGGGGACAGGGGTGGGCTTTTATGGCTACACCTTC.

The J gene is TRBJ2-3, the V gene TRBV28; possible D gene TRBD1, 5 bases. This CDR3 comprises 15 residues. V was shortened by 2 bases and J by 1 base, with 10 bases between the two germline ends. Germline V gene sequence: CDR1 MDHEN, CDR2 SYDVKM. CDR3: CASSLGATGTDTQYF. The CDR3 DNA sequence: TGTGCCAGCAGTTTAGGGGCGACGGGCACAGATACGCAGTATTTT. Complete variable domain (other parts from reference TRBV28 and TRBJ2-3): DVKVTQSSRYLVKRTGEKVFLECVQDMDHENMFWYRQDPGLGLRLIYFSYDVKMKEKGDIPEGYSVSREKKERFSLILESASTNQTSMYLCASSLGATGTDTQYFGPGTRLTVL.

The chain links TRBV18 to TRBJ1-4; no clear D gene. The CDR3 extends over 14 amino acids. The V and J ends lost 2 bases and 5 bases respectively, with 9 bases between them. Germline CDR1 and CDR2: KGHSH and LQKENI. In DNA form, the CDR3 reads TGTGCCAGCTCACCAAACCAGTCCAATGAAAAACTGTTTTTT. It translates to CASSPNQSNEKLFF.